Sequencing of this T cell receptor beta chain was carried out in a study of early T cells in non-severe SARS-CoV-2 infection. Study as a whole: Sequencing targeted bulk RNA from unsorted whole blood, leaving chains unpaired. Whole-study results and caveats: Sequences matched to VDJdb favored anti-spike CD8 responses, while private and CD4 specificities were missed.

TCRdb re-called the 5' RACE reads with MiXCR, one entry per CDR3 protein. The table lists around 29,000 distinct CDR3 sequences, 5% to 6% of them singletons. The CDR3 consists of 15 residues. V dropped 1 base and J dropped 10 bases, with 14 bases sitting between them. Germline assignment: CDR1 KGHSH and CDR2 LQKENI. This clonotype was observed many times. Its matching antigen is unknown. The chain is built from TRBV18 and TRBJ1-6, with D possibly being TRBD1 (5 bases). The TCR sequence derives from an adult who was a healthcare worker with PCR-confirmed SARS-CoV-2 infection or an uninfected control (not recorded which). The sample comprised whole blood. CDR3 DNA sequence: TGTGCCAGCTCACCACGGGCTCAGGGTGACTCACCCCTCCACTTT. It specifies CASSPRAQGDSPLHF.